The 23 T cell receptor beta chains listed next were all sequenced from one sample in a study of blood T cell repertoires in COVID-19 (dated by TCRdb to about 2020). Library method: the immunoSEQ multiplex PCR assay. TCRdb took this table from immuneACCESS and kept in-frame rearrangements with V and J called. Such tables lack part of the clones; where checked against another copy, unresolved V genes explain under half of the gap, and the rest is unexplained. A total of roughly 300,000 clones appear in this sample, about nine tenths of them only once. 2% to 2.5% of the sample goes to the ten largest clones. Material for sequencing was peripheral blood. The receptors come from a woman in her 30s with COVID-19, enrolled during active disease.

The DNA of the CDR3 is TGTGCCAGCAGCCAAGGTACGTTTGGCACAACGAACACTGAAGCTTTCTTT. Its protein is CASSQGTFGTTNTEAFF. The rearrangement joins TRBV14 to TRBJ1-1; no firm D call. V was trimmed by 1 base and J by 1 base, leaving 16 bases between them. This CDR3 contains 17 residues. Germline-derived CDR1 and CDR2 are SGHDN and FVKESK.

The chain has TRBV19 and TRBJ1-1; the match to TRBD1 covers 7 bases. This CDR3 comprises 15 residues. The junction had 10 bases not matched to a gene; V was cut back by 8 bases and J by 1 base. Germline V CDR1 and CDR2: LNHDA, SQIVND (reference sequence). The CDR3 spells CASGLPGQKNTEAFF. The CDR3 DNA reads TGTGCCAGTGGACTTCCGGGACAGAAGAACACTGAAGCTTTCTTT.

The chain joins TRBV29-1 to TRBJ1-4, with TRBD1 identical over 11 bases. Trimming removed 3 bases from V and 7 bases from J; junction bases left unmatched: 4. CDR1 and CDR2 from the germline V gene are SQVTM and ANQGSEA. The CDR3 spans 14 residues. The CDR3: CSVDVGQGGEKLFF. For the CDR3, the DNA is TGCAGCGTTGACGTGGGACAGGGGGGTGAAAAACTGTTTTTT.

V gene TRBV5-1 combines with J gene TRBJ2-3; 7 positions match TRBD2. CDR1 is SGHRS, CDR2 YFSETQ, per germline. The CDR3 is made up of 19 amino acids. With V trimmed by 4 bases and J by 2 bases, 19 bases remained unmatched. The CDR3 nucleotides read TGCGCCAGCAGCCCTGAGGGTAACTGGGCTAGCGGAGCCACAGATACGCAGTATTTT. Translating it yields CASSPEGNWASGATDTQYF.

V and J are TRBV2 and TRBJ2-3; 9 bases line up with TRBD1. Per the germline V gene, CDR1 is SNHLY and CDR2 is FYNNEI. This CDR3 comprises 13 residues. V gave up 8 bases and J gave up 10 bases; unmatched junction bases: 10. The CDR3: CASGDSRDRAQYF. The CDR3 DNA is TGTGCCAGCGGGGACTCCCGGGACAGGGCGCAGTATTTT. The full variable domain, in which reference TRBV2 and TRBJ2-3 provide the parts outside the CDR3, is EPEVTQTPSHQVTQMGQEVILRCVPISNHLYFYWYRQILGQKVEFLVSFYNNEISEKSEIFDDQFSVERPDGSNFTLKIRSTKLEDSAMYFCASGDSRDRAQYFGPGTRLTVL.

The chain joins TRBV29-1 to TRBJ2-5, with D possibly TRBD1 on 6 matching bases. The ends were cut back, 6 bases at V and 5 bases at J, with 16 bases in the middle. Germline-derived CDR1 and CDR2 are SQVTM and ANQGSEA. There are 13 residues in the CDR3. CDR3: CSVGTGIWETQYF. CDR3 in DNA: TGCAGCGTCGGAACAGGGATCTGGGAGACCCAGTACTTC. The variable domain in full, completed from reference TRBV29-1 and TRBJ2-5, reads SAVISQKPSRDICQRGTSLTIQCQVDSQVTMMFWYRQQPGQSLTLIATANQGSEATYESGFVIDKFPISRPNLTFSTLTVSNMSPEDSSIYLCSVGTGIWETQYFGPGTRLLVL.

The genes are TRBV27 and TRBJ1-1; D remains unclear. CDR1 is MNHEY, CDR2 SMNVEV, per germline (reference sequence). This CDR3 has 17 residues. V shed 0 bases and J shed 3 bases, with 17 bases lying between them. In nucleotides, the CDR3 is TGTGCCAGCAGTTTATCGAATCGAGGGATAGTTGACACTGAAGCTTTCTTT. Amino acid sequence: CASSLSNRGIVDTEAFF.

The chain links TRBV9 to TRBJ1-1; 8 bases are a match to TRBD1. V dropped 3 bases and J dropped 5; count of bases not matched to a gene: 6. Per germline, CDR1 SGDLS and CDR2 YYNGEE. This CDR3 is built from 14 residues. The CDR3 nucleotides are TGTGCCAGCAGCGCCGGACAGGGATTGACTGAAGCTTTCTTT. Translating it yields CASSAGQGLTEAFF.

The rearrangement uses TRBV19 and TRBJ1-5; no clear D gene. CDR3 size: 15 residues. V gave up 2 bases and J gave up 4 bases, with 12 bases separating them. Germline V CDR1 and CDR2: LNHDA, SQIVND (reference sequence). CDR3 protein: CASSISITSNQPQHF. The CDR3 coding sequence is TGTGCCAGTAGTATATCCATAACTTCTAATCAGCCCCAGCATTTT.

This clone was seen just once. The chain joins TRBV7-8 to TRBJ1-2, with D unclear. V was pared by 7 bases and J by 4 bases, with 25 bases between. The CDR3 totals 17 residues. Germline values: CDR1 SGHVS, CDR2 FQNEAQ. The CDR3 loop reads CASTNRAQPVEGYGYTF. The CDR3 region has the DNA TGTGCCAGCACCAATAGGGCCCAACCCGTCGAGGGCTATGGCTACACCTTC.

This sequence joins TRBV3-1 (or the pseudogene TRBV3-2) and TRBJ1-1; a weak D match, TRBD1 (6 bases). The V end was cut by 1 base, the J end by 8 bases, with 11 bases between. The germline V gene encodes CDR1 LGHDT and CDR2 YNNKEL (reference sequence). CDR3 length: 13 residues. This chain's CDR3 is CASSQGRQVEAFF. In DNA, the CDR3 is TGTGCCAGCAGCCAAGGTCGACAGGTCGAAGCTTTCTTT.

A remark on this clone: Other DNA sequences in the sample encode the same CDR3. The chain combines TRBV11-2 with TRBJ1-1; 9 bases are shared with TRBD1. J lost 10 bases, V lost 1 base, and 7 bases had no gene match. Germline assignment: CDR1 SGHAT and CDR2 FQNNGV. There are 14 residues in the CDR3. DNA for the CDR3: TGTGCCAGCAGCTTAGCCGGACAGGGGAGGGGAGCTTTCTTT. Translated: CASSLAGQGRGAFF.

CDR3 amino acids: CASRNTGDVETQYF. DNA for the CDR3: TGTGCCAGCAGAAATACAGGGGACGTGGAGACCCAGTACTTC. The chain links TRBV27 to TRBJ2-5, with 7 bases fitting TRBD1. The germline CDR1 and CDR2 sequences are MNHEY and SMNVEV (reference sequence). This CDR3 contains 14 residues. The J segment lost 5 bases and the V segment lost 6 bases, leaving 9 bases of the junction unmatched.

The rearrangement joins TRBV11-2 to TRBJ2-1, with 8 bases identical to TRBD2. Trimming cost V 7 bases and J 4 bases; bases outside gene matches: 9. The CDR3 totals 15 residues. The germline CDR1 and CDR2 sequences are SGHAT and FQNNGV. The CDR3 sequence: CASKIAGTKYNEQFF. As DNA, the CDR3 is TGTGCCAGCAAAATAGCGGGAACCAAGTACAATGAGCAGTTCTTC.

This clone was picked up one time. The rearrangement joins TRBV2 to TRBJ1-1; tentative D call: TRBD1 (6 bases). CDR1 is SNHLY, CDR2 FYNNEI, per germline. The germline V and J ends were trimmed by 5 bases and 0 bases, with 16 bases remaining between them. This CDR3 comprises 16 residues. The CDR3 protein is CASSYRQDGLNTEAFF. The CDR3 DNA sequence: TGTGCCAGCAGTTATCGACAGGATGGACTGAACACTGAAGCTTTCTTT.

V and J are TRBV5-1 and TRBJ2-5, with 8 bases that match TRBD2. J lost 4 bases, V lost 4 bases, and 12 bases had no gene match. Germline values: CDR1 SGHRS, CDR2 YFSETQ. The CDR3 is made up of 16 amino acids. This chain's CDR3 is CASSPTGGRRGETQYF. The CDR3 nucleotides read TGCGCCAGCAGCCCTACTGGCGGGAGGAGGGGAGAGACCCAGTACTTC. The complete variable domain, with remaining parts taken from reference TRBV5-1 and TRBJ2-5, reads KAGVTQTPRYLIKTRGQQVTLSCSPISGHRSVSWYQQTPGQGLQFLFEYFSETQRNKGNFPGRFSGRQFSNSRSEMNVSTLELGDSALYLCASSPTGGRRGETQYFGPGTRLLVL.

The chain couples TRBV9 to TRBJ2-1, with D unresolved. Germline V CDR1 and CDR2: SGDLS, YYNGEE. The ends were cut back, 3 bases at V and 8 bases at J, with 9 bases in the middle. The CDR3 sequence is 12 residues long. The CDR3 spells CASSGIQDEQFF. In nucleotides, the CDR3 is TGTGCCAGCAGCGGGATTCAGGATGAGCAGTTCTTC.

V is TRBV21-1 and J is TRBJ2-2; the table assigns TRBD2, which was not confirmed against the DNA. TRBV21-1 is a listed pseudogene. The CDR3 is 18 residues long. Here the CDR3 reads CASSKDSPRRESAGELFF. The CDR3 bases are TGTGCCAGCAGCAAAGACTCCCCCCGCCGGGAGAGTGCCGGGGAGCTGTTTTTT.

This clone has just a few counts. The chain carries TRBV14 and TRBJ1-6, with 9 bases lining up with TRBD1. Per the germline V gene, CDR1 is SGHDN and CDR2 is FVKESK. V was clipped by 3 bases and J by 5 bases; unmatched bases: 8. The CDR3 has 17 amino acids. Here the CDR3 DNA reads TGTGCCAGCAGCCATGGACAGGGGATTTTAGATAATTCACCCCTCCACTTT. It encodes CASSHGQGILDNSPLHF.

The chain is built from TRBV11-1 and TRBJ1-1, with TRBD1 matching over 8 bases. The germline CDR1 and CDR2 sequences are SGHAT and FQDESV (reference sequence). This CDR3 has 14 residues. J lost 4 bases, V lost 4 bases, and 5 bases had no gene match. The CDR3 reads CASSSDRGSTEAFF. The CDR3 coding sequence is TGTGCCAGCAGCTCCGACAGGGGAAGCACTGAAGCTTTCTTT. The complete variable domain, with remaining parts taken from reference TRBV11-1 and TRBJ1-1, reads EAEVAQSPRYKITEKSQAVAFWCDPISGHATLYWYRQILGQGPELLVQFQDESVVDDSQLPKDRFSAERLKGVDSTLKIQPAELGDSAMYLCASSSDRGSTEAFFGQGTRLTVV.

The chain links TRBV11-3 to TRBJ2-1, with 11 bases that match TRBD2. Looked up from germline, CDR1 is SGHNT and CDR2 is YENEEA. The ends lost 0 bases at V and 4 bases at J; junction bases unmatched: 2. The CDR3 spans 16 residues. This chain's CDR3 is CASSLEGLAEYNEQFF. CDR3 in DNA: TGTGCCAGCAGCTTAGAGGGACTAGCGGAGTACAATGAGCAGTTCTTC.

A few counts support this clone. V is TRBV9 and J is TRBJ2-1, with 12 bases identical to TRBD2. The CDR3 consists of 19 residues. The germline V gene encodes CDR1 SGDLS and CDR2 YYNGEE. V shed 2 bases and J 9 bases; nucleotides not matched to a gene: 18. The CDR3 region is CASSVGDRGTSGRRGEQFF. The CDR3 DNA follows: TGTGCCAGCAGCGTGGGGGACAGGGGTACTAGCGGGAGGAGGGGTGAGCAGTTCTTC.

The V gene is TRBV27, the J gene TRBJ2-7; TRBD1 matches at 8 bases. The V and J ends lost 5 bases and 6 bases, in that order; junction bases with no gene match: 6. Germline V gene lookup returns CDR1 MNHEY and CDR2 SMNVEV (reference sequence). This CDR3 is 13 amino acids long. This CDR3 reads CASSPGQAIEQYF. The CDR3 DNA is TGTGCCAGCAGTCCGGGACAGGCGATCGAGCAGTACTTC.